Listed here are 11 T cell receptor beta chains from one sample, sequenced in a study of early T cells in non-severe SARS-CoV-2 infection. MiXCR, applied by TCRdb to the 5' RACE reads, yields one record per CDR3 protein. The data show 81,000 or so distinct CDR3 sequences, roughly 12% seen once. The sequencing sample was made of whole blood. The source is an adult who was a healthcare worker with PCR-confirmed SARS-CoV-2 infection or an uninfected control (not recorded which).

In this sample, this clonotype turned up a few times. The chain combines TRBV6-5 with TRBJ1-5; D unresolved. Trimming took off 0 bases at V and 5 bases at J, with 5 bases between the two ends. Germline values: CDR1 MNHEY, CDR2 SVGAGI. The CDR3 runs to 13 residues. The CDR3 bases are TGTGCCAGCAGTTACTCCCTTTATCAGCCCCAGCATTTT. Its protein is CASSYSLYQPQHF.

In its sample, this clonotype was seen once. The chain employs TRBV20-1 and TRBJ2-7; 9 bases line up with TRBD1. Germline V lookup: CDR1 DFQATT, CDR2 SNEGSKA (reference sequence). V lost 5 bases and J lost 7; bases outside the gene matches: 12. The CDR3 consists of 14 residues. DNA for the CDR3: TGCAGTGCTCCCCCAGGGACAGGGAGATGGGAGCAGTACTTC. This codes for CSAPPGTGRWEQYF.

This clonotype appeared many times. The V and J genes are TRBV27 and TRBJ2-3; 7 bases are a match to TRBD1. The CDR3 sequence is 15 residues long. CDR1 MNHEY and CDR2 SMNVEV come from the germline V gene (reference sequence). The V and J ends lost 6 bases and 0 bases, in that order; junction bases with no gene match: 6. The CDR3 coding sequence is TGTGCCAGCAGCCGGGACAGACTTAGCACAGATACGCAGTATTTT. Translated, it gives CASSRDRLSTDTQYF.

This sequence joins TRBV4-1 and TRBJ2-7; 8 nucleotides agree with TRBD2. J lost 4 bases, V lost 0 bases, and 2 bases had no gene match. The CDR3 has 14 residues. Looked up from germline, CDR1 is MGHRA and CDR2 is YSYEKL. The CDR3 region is CASSQDSSGYEQYF. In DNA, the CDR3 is TGCGCCAGCAGCCAAGATTCTAGCGGGTACGAGCAGTACTTC.

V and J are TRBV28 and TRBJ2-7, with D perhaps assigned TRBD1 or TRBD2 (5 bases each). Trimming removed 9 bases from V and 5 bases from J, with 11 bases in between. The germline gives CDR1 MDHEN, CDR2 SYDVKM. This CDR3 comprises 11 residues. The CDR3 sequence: CASRGEDEQYF. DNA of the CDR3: TGTGCCAGTAGAGGGGAAGACGAGCAGTACTTC. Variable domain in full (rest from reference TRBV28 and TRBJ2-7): DVKVTQSSRYLVKRTGEKVFLECVQDMDHENMFWYRQDPGLGLRLIYFSYDVKMKEKGDIPEGYSVSREKKERFSLILESASTNQTSMYLCASRGEDEQYFGPGTRLTVT.

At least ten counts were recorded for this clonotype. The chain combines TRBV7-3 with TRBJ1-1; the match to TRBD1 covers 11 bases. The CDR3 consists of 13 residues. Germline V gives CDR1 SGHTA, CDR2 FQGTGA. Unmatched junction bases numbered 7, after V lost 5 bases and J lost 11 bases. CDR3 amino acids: CASSAGQGAGAFF. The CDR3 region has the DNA TGTGCCAGCAGCGCTGGACAGGGGGCCGGTGCTTTCTTT.

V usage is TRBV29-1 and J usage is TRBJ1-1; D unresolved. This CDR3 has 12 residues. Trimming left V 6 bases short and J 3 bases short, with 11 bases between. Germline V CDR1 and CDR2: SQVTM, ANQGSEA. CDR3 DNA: TGCAGCGTGGCGGCGGGCTACACTGAAGCTTTCTTT. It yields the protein CSVAAGYTEAFF.

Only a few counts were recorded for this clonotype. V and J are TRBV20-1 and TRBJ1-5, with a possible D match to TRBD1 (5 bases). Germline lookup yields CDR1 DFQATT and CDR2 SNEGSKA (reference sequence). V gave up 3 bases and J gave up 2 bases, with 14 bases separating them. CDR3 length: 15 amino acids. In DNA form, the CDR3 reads TGCAGTGCTAGGGCCTCGGGGGGTCGCAATCAGCCCCAGCATTTT. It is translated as CSARASGGRNQPQHF.

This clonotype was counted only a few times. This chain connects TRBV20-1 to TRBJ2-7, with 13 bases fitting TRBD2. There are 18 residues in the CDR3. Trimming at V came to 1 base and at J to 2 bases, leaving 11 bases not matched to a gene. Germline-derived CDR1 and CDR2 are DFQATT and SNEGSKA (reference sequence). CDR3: CSARVLETSGRTPYEQYF. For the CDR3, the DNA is TGCAGTGCTAGAGTACTGGAGACTAGCGGGAGGACTCCCTACGAGCAGTACTTC.

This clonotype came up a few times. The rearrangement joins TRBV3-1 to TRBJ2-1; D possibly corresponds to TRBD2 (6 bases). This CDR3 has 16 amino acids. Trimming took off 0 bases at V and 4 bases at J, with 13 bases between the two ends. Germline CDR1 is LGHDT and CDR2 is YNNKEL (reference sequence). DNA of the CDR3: TGTGCCAGCAGCCAAGATCCTAGCGCACAATACAATGAGCAGTTCTTC. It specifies CASSQDPSAQYNEQFF.

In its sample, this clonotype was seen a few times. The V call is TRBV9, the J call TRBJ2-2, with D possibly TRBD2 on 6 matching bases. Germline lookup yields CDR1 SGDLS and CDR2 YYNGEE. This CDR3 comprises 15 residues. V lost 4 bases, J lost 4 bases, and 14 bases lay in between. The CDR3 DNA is TGTGCCAGCAGCATAGAAGTAGCGGTCACCGGGGAGCTGTTTTTT. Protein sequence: CASSIEVAVTGELFF.